These 9 T cell receptor beta chains were all obtained from the same sample, sequenced in a study of T-cell reconstitution after alpha-beta-depleted transplantation in children. Unique molecular identifiers featured in how the TCRbeta library was prepared. In TCRdb, the PCR reads were re-called with MiXCR into one record per CDR3 protein. The sample gives 490,000 or so distinct CDR3 sequences, approximately 10% of which show up once; roughly 2% is in the top ten. The specimen was PBMCs, collected before TCRalphabeta/CD19-depleted stem cell transplant. Receptors were obtained from a child aged 2 to 15 with inherited bone marrow failure, due to receive a stem cell transplant.

This clonotype has at least ten counts. The rearrangement joins TRBV6-2 or TRBV6-3 to TRBJ1-1; TRBD1 is a possible D gene (6 bases). This CDR3 region has 14 residues. The V and J ends lost 1 base and 4 bases respectively, with 10 bases between them. Looked up from germline, CDR1 is MNHEY and CDR2 is SVGEGT. The CDR3 here is CASSYWGQGTEAFF. The CDR3 coding sequence is TGTGCCAGCAGTTACTGGGGGCAGGGCACTGAAGCTTTCTTT.

In its sample, this clonotype was seen many times. V and J are TRBV3-1 and TRBJ1-3, with D possibly TRBD1 on 6 matching bases. The CDR3 extends over 16 amino acids. The germline CDR1 and CDR2 sequences are LGHDT and YNNKEL (reference sequence). V was pared by 3 bases and J by 2 bases, with 14 bases between. The DNA of the CDR3 is TGTGCCAGCAGCCAGGACCCGGCAGGGGCTGGAAACACCATATATTTT. Its translation: CASSQDPAGAGNTIYF. The whole variable domain, filled in from reference TRBV3-1 and TRBJ1-3, reads DTAVSQTPKYLVTQMGNDKSIKCEQNLGHDTMYWYKQDSKKFLKIMFSYNNKELIINETVPNRFSPKSPDKAHLNLHINSLELGDSAVYFCASSQDPAGAGNTIYFGEGSWLTVV.

This clonotype was recorded many times. This rearrangement joins TRBV7-2 to TRBJ2-7, with D perhaps TRBD2 (6 bases). The CDR3 totals 15 residues. V shed 3 bases and J shed 2 bases, with 14 bases lying between them. Germline CDR1 and CDR2: SGHTA and FQGNSA. The CDR3 DNA follows: TGTGCCAGCAGCTTCGGGCGGACTACCACCTACGAGCAGTACTTC. Protein product: CASSFGRTTTYEQYF.

Only one count was recorded for this clonotype. A much larger clonotype is one base distant, so this may be a read error. The V and J genes are TRBV15 and TRBJ1-1, with D hard to call. The germline CDR1 and CDR2 sequences are LNHNV and YYDKDF (reference sequence). The CDR3 totals 13 residues. The CDR3 nucleotides read TGTGCCACCAGCAGAGTCAGGAACACTGACGCTTTCTTT. This encodes CATSRVRNTDAFF.

This clonotype has a count of ten or more. The CDR3, as DNA: TGTGCCAGCAGTTTATCGGGCCCGAACACCGGGGAGCTGTTTTTT. Its translation is CASSLSGPNTGELFF. The chain carries TRBV12-3 or TRBV12-4 and TRBJ2-2; D is uncertain. The length of the CDR3 is 15 residues. Trimming shortened V by 2 bases and J by 0 bases, and 7 bases separated the two germline ends.

With regard to this clonotype: This could be a read error, since a much larger clone is one nucleotide away. The J gene is TRBJ2-7, the V gene TRBV13; 9 bases are shared with TRBD1. This CDR3 spans 16 amino acids. Germline assignment: CDR1 PRHDT and CDR2 FYEKMQ (reference sequence). With V trimmed by 5 bases and J by 5 bases, 13 bases remained unmatched. The CDR3 sequence is CASSPGQGSGAHEQYF. In DNA, the CDR3 is TGTGCCAGCAGCCCGGGACAGGGTTCTGGGGCCCACGAGCAGTACTTC.

This clonotype came up many times. The CDR3 coding sequence is TGTGCCAGCAGTGAAGAGGGGACGCTAAGCTCCTACGAGCAGTACTTC. Its translation: CASSEEGTLSSYEQYF. The gene calls are TRBV7-9 and TRBJ2-7; perhaps D is TRBD1 or TRBD2 (5 bases each). The CDR3 runs to 16 residues. V was trimmed by 6 bases and J by 0 bases, leaving 18 bases between them. Per germline, CDR1 SEHNR and CDR2 FQNEAQ (reference sequence).

The chain links TRBV29-1 to TRBJ1-2, with D possibly TRBD1 on 5 matching bases. Trimming removed 7 bases at V and 4 bases at J, with 22 bases between. The CDR3 runs to 15 residues. Germline V gene sequence: CDR1 SQVTM, CDR2 ANQGSEA. The CDR3, as DNA: TGCAGCGCACCCCTCGGGTCCGGGGGATCCTATGGCTACACCTTC. It codes for CSAPLGSGGSYGYTF.

Ten or more counts support this clonotype. The chain links TRBV7-9 to TRBJ2-1; 7 bases are shared with TRBD2. This CDR3 has 14 amino acids. Looked up from germline, CDR1 is SEHNR and CDR2 is FQNEAQ (reference sequence). Losses at the gene ends were 6 bases for V and 3 bases for J; bases not matched to a gene: 5. Here the CDR3 reads CASSPSGDYNEQFF. The CDR3 coding sequence is TGTGCCAGCAGTCCTAGCGGAGACTACAATGAGCAGTTCTTC.